This is a list of T cell receptor beta chains from one sample in a study of blood T cell repertoires in COVID-19. Sequenced by immunoSEQ multiplex PCR; TCRdb stores in-frame clones only, minus some. The sample records more than 150,000 clones, roughly 81% being singletons. The sequenced material came from peripheral blood. Receptors originate from a woman aged 80 or older with COVID-19, enrolled during active disease. CDR3s include the opening cysteine and the closing phenylalanine or tryptophan. Fields, in order: CDR3 protein, V gene.

CDR3aa: CASSEGTATYEQYF
v_gene: TRBV5-1

CDR3aa: CASSRRGVLDSPLHF
v_gene: TRBV6-5

CDR3aa: CASSLRRQAQETQYF
v_gene: TRBV14

CDR3aa: CASIGLAGRNEQFF
v_gene: TRBV28

CDR3aa: CASSQAVVPFYAGYTF
v_gene: TRBV4-3

CDR3aa: CSASMRESTSPGDTQYF
v_gene: TRBV20-1

CDR3aa: CASSHVTGLFGNYGYTF
v_gene: TRBV14

CDR3aa: CASRVGLGADEQYF
v_gene: TRBV28

CDR3aa: CASSVMGQNSGNTIYF
v_gene: TRBV7-2

CDR3aa: CASSLTGSRGYTF
v_gene: TRBV7-2

CDR3aa: CASSSRDRGSPLHF
v_gene: TRBV6-6

CDR3aa: CASRIQETEAFF
v_gene: TRBV28

CDR3aa: CASMGTPDSPLHF
v_gene: TRBV5-6

CDR3aa: CSVEEGDRGACTEAFF
v_gene: TRBV29-1

CDR3aa: CAFRGPTEAFF
v_gene: TRBV30

CDR3aa: CAWGTGGNTEAFF
v_gene: TRBV30

CDR3aa: CASSPGTANSPLHF
v_gene: TRBV27

CDR3aa: CASSYARDGYGYTF
v_gene: TRBV6-5

CDR3aa: CASSQEGWLEGQDYGYTF
v_gene: TRBV4-1

CDR3aa: CASIPTGVGGYTF
v_gene: TRBV19

CDR3aa: CASRPSSGGVGTDTQYF
v_gene: TRBV7-3

CDR3aa: CASRTDRAKLFF
v_gene: TRBV12-3/TRBV12-4

CDR3aa: CASGLEQGWNEQFF
v_gene: TRBV12-5

CDR3aa: CASSLGQGTYNEQFF
v_gene: TRBV7-2

CDR3aa: CASSSGGSGGPDTQYF
v_gene: TRBV5-4

CDR3aa: CASSLEGTGVEQYF
v_gene: TRBV7-9

CDR3aa: CASRPREGYSNQPQHF
v_gene: TRBV19

CDR3aa: CASSVAAVSSYEQYF
v_gene: TRBV9

CDR3aa: CASSPLAGGTNEQFF
v_gene: TRBV5-4

CDR3aa: CASELGLGPSDTQYF
v_gene: TRBV6-5

CDR3aa: CASRLGGGGHSPLHF
v_gene: TRBV7-2

CDR3aa: CASKGESTPDTQYF
v_gene: TRBV2

CDR3aa: CASSSLGTQYF
v_gene: TRBV5-4

CDR3aa: CASRLRGGSDYGYTF
v_gene: TRBV27

CDR3aa: CASSYASAPYNEQFF
v_gene: TRBV11-2

CDR3aa: CASRSIKGLGSGNEQFF
v_gene: TRBV19

CDR3aa: CASSPGTSFSYEQYF
v_gene: TRBV4-2

CDR3aa: CSAFSRPNEQFF
v_gene: TRBV29-1

CDR3aa: CASSQSAGTDTQYF
v_gene: TRBV23-1

CDR3aa: CASSWGDYEQYF
v_gene: TRBV7-9

CDR3aa: CASSLVAGNIYEQYF
v_gene: TRBV7-8

CDR3aa: CASSKRQGASGELFF
v_gene: TRBV5-1

CDR3aa: CASSYGTIYEQYF
v_gene: TRBV6-5

CDR3aa: CASSPDRGPREQYF
v_gene: TRBV28